The T cell receptor (beta chain) under discussion was sequenced for a study of cytomegalovirus exposure and HLA in healthy donors. Germline-derived CDR1 and CDR2 are WNHNN and SYGVQD (reference sequence). This CDR3 region has 15 residues. With 8 bases clipped from V and 3 bases from J, the junction kept 8 bases outside the gene matches. With 60 Vbeta and 13 Jbeta primers, the PCR was carried out. Measured with immunoSEQ multiplex PCR; TCRdb has only the in-frame clones, and not every one. The repertoire has some 99,000 clones, 60% to 75% of them found once; the top ten carry less than 1.5%. This chain connects TRBV10-1 to TRBJ2-7; 12 nucleotides match TRBD2. This sequence was found in a female donor in good health and CMV-seronegative. Sequenced: PBMCs. Here the CDR3 reads CASPVPTSGSYEQYF. For the CDR3, the DNA is TGCGCCAGCCCCGTACCGACTAGCGGGAGCTACGAGCAGTACTTC.